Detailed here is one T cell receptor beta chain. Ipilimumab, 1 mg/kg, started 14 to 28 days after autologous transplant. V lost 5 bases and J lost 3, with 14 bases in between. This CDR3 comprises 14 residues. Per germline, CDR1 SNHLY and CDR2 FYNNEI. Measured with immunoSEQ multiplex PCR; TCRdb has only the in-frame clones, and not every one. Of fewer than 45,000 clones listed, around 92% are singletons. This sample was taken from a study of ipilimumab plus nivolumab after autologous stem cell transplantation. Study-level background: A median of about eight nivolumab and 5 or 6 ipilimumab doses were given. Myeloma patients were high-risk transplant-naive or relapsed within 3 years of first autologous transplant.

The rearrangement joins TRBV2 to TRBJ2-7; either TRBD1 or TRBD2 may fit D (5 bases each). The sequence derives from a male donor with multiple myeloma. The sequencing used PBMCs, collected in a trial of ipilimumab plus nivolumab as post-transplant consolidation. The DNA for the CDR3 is TGTGCCAGCAGTACTACCGGGGCTTTCTACGAGCAGTACTTC. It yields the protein CASSTTGAFYEQYF.